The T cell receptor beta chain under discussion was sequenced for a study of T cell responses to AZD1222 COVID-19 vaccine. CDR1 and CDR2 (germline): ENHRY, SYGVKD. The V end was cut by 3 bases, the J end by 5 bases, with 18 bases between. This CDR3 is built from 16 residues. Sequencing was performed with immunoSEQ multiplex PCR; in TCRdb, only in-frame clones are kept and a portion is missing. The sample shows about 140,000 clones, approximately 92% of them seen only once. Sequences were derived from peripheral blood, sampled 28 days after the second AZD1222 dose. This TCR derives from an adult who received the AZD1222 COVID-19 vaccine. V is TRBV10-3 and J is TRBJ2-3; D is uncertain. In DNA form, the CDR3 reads TGTGCCATCAGTGAAGGTTCGACCCTTCCGGGAGATACGCAGTATTTT. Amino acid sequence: CAISEGSTLPGDTQYF.